Here is one T cell receptor beta chain with its context. This CDR3 is 15 amino acids long. V gave up 3 bases and J gave up 0 bases, with 10 bases separating them. Germline V gene lookup returns CDR1 SGHRS and CDR2 YFSETQ. This sample was included in a study of blood T cell repertoires in COVID-19. Participants, roughly 18 to 89 years old, spanned under 25 US areas. Recovered participants had two consecutive negative NP/OP PCR tests, healthcare professional clearance, or symptom resolution. Assay: immunoSEQ multiplex PCR; the TCRdb copy retains only in-frame clones and omits some. The repertoire holds around 150,000 clones, with approximately 80% as singletons.

The TCR was taken from a man aged 35-49 years who had recovered from COVID-19. J is TRBJ2-1 and V is TRBV5-1, with D perhaps TRBD1 (6 bases). The sample comprised PBMCs or T cells enriched from blood (not recorded which). Here the CDR3 DNA reads TGCGCCAGCAGCTGGACAGAGAGCTCCTACAATGAGCAGTTCTTC. Translation gives CASSWTESSYNEQFF.